One T cell receptor beta chain is described in this entry. Its cognate antigen is unknown. The CDR3 has 14 residues. V shed 4 bases and J shed 3 bases, with 12 bases lying between them. The germline gives CDR1 MNHEY, CDR2 SMNVEV (reference sequence). This table comes from immunoSEQ multiplex PCR, and its TCRdb copy is limited to in-frame clones, with some not included. Of about 120,000 clones in the sample, just over 90% were seen once. The entry originates in a study of T cell responses to AZD1222 COVID-19 vaccine. Study-wide results and limits: A reported finding is that nearly half of spike-specific TCRs target unmutated variant regions. White British people made up most donors, females outnumbered males, and clonal diversity was possibly underestimated.

V and J are TRBV27 and TRBJ1-2; TRBD1 might be the D (6 bases). This sequence originates from an adult who received the AZD1222 COVID-19 vaccine. Sequences were derived from peripheral blood, sampled 28 days after the second AZD1222 dose. CDR3 protein: CASSSGQRHYGYTF. The CDR3 nucleotides are TGTGCCAGCAGTTCCGGACAGCGACACTATGGCTACACCTTC.